These T cell receptor beta chains were read from a single sample in a study of Ad26.COV2.S vaccination and SARS-CoV-2 variants. Libraries were prepared by immunoSEQ multiplex PCR; TCRdb keeps only in-frame clonotypes and omits some of them. The table records around 450,000 clones, 90% of them present only once. The source was peripheral blood, collected in a trial of Ad26.COV2.S vaccine versus placebo. All receptors derive from a person between 18 and 59 years old who received the Ad26.COV2.S COVID-19 vaccine or a placebo. CDR3s include the opening cysteine and the closing phenylalanine or tryptophan. Each record gives: clone size, J gene, D gene, V gene, CDR3 protein, CDR3 DNA. A D gene is named only where the DNA matches it firmly. Clone size is not always given. Where it is, it says once, few, many or a class for expanded clones.

once	TRBJ2-1	NA	TRBV11-2	CASNRDNEQFF	TGTGCCAGCAACAGGGACAATGAGCAGTTCTTC
NA	TRBJ2-1	TRBD2	TRBV7-3	CASSSGLAGHNEQFF	TGTGCCAGCAGCTCTGGACTAGCGGGGCACAATGAGCAGTTCTTC
NA	TRBJ1-1	NA	TRBV21-1	CASSKEVETEAFF	TGTGCCAGCAGCAAAGAGGTGGAGACTGAAGCTTTCTTT
NA	TRBJ1-1	NA	TRBV5-4	CASSLGEDTEAFF	TGTGCCAGCAGCTTGGGGGAGGACACTGAAGCTTTCTTT
once	TRBJ2-5	NA	TRBV2	CASSLGQLKETQYF	TGTGCCAGCAGTCTCGGACAGCTAAAAGAGACCCAGTACTTC
NA	TRBJ2-1	TRBD2	TRBV27	CASSFRGEGNNEQFF	TGTGCCAGCAGTTTTCGGGGGGAAGGGAACAATGAGCAGTTCTTC
NA	TRBJ1-4	TRBD1	TRBV29-1	CSYRGQGEKLFF	TGCAGTTACAGGGGTCAAGGGGAAAAACTGTTTTTT
NA	TRBJ2-1	TRBD2	TRBV7-8	CASSSRSGGTWEQFF	TGTGCCAGCAGCTCACGTAGCGGGGGGACATGGGAGCAGTTCTTC
NA	TRBJ2-4	NA	TRBV11-2	CASSLVGNIQYF	TGTGCCAGCAGCTTAGTCGGTAACATTCAGTACTTC
few	TRBJ1-3	NA	TRBV6-1	CASSDRVGNTIYF	TGTGCCAGCAGTGACAGGGTTGGAAACACCATATATTTT
NA	TRBJ2-2	TRBD2	TRBV7-9	CASSGWGLARTGELFF	TGTGCCAGCAGCGGGTGGGGACTAGCGAGGACCGGGGAGCTGTTTTTT
NA	TRBJ2-3	TRBD2	TRBV9	CASSPRRTSGLSTDTQYF	TGTGCCAGCAGCCCGAGAAGGACTAGCGGACTGAGCACAGATACGCAGTATTTT
NA	TRBJ2-7	TRBD1	TRBV7-9	CASSPVDRASYEQYF	TGTGCCAGCAGCCCTGTGGACAGGGCCTCCTACGAGCAGTACTTC
NA	TRBJ2-6	TRBD1	TRBV10-3	CAITDRGSGANVLTF	TGTGCCATCACTGACAGGGGCTCTGGGGCCAACGTCCTGACTTTC
NA	TRBJ1-5	TRBD1	TRBV10-3	CAISEGQANQPQHF	TGTGCCATCAGTGAAGGACAGGCCAATCAGCCCCAGCATTTT
NA	TRBJ2-3	TRBD2	TRBV9	CASSVAGGREQDTQYF	TGTGCCAGCAGCGTAGCTGGTGGGCGGGAGCAAGATACGCAGTATTTT
NA	TRBJ2-4	NA	TRBV29-1	CSSSNREGIQYF	TGCAGTAGTAGCAACAGGGAGGGCATTCAGTACTTC
NA	TRBJ1-2	TRBD1	TRBV2	CASSEGQGNYGYTF	TGTGCCAGCAGTGAGGGACAGGGCAACTATGGCTACACCTTC
NA	TRBJ2-7	TRBD2	TRBV7-9	CASSSAGGSSYEQYF	TGTGCCAGCAGTTCAGCGGGAGGGAGCTCCTACGAGCAGTACTTC
NA	TRBJ1-1	NA	TRBV10-3	CAINDFGGTANTEAFF	TGTGCCATCAATGACTTCGGGGGGACGGCGAACACTGAAGCTTTCTTT
NA	TRBJ1-6	NA	TRBV9	CASSVGGQFSPLHF	TGTGCCAGCAGCGTCGGGGGACAATTTTCACCCCTCCACTTT
NA	TRBJ2-1	NA	TRBV28	CASTGGSYNEQFF	TGTGCCAGCACCGGGGGCTCCTACAATGAGCAGTTCTTC
once	TRBJ2-3	TRBD2	TRBV11-1	CASSLVSGSLTDTQYF	TGTGCCAGCAGCTTAGTTAGCGGGAGCCTTACAGATACGCAGTATTTT
NA	TRBJ2-3	NA	TRBV18	CASSPGTGSDTQYF	TGTGCCAGCTCACCCGGGACTGGCTCAGATACGCAGTATTTT
once	TRBJ2-5	NA	TRBV9	CASSVGVGETQYF	TGTGCCAGCAGCGTAGGGGTAGGGGAGACCCAGTACTTC
NA	TRBJ2-1	NA	TRBV28	CASSLWEGNSYNEQFF	TGTGCCAGCAGTTTATGGGAGGGGAACTCCTACAATGAGCAGTTCTTC
NA	TRBJ2-5	NA	TRBV24-1	CATSPPDQETQYF	TGTGCCACCAGCCCGCCGGATCAAGAGACCCAGTACTTC
NA	TRBJ1-3	NA	TRBV6-5	CASSRTSGNTIYF	TGTGCCAGCAGCAGGACCTCTGGAAACACCATATATTTT
NA	TRBJ2-7	TRBD1	TRBV18	CASSPGTEDEQYF	TGTGCCAGCTCACCCGGGACAGAGGACGAGCAGTACTTC
NA	TRBJ2-5	TRBD1	TRBV5-1	CASSLPGTGGVSSDQETQYF	TGCGCCAGCAGCTTACCCGGGACAGGGGGCGTAAGTTCGGATCAAGAGACCCAGTACTTC
NA	TRBJ1-5	NA	TRBV28	CASSLPVSNQPQHF	TGTGCCAGCAGTTTGCCGGTTAGCAATCAGCCCCAGCATTTT
NA	TRBJ2-7	TRBD2	TRBV10-1	CASSEPIRTSGREQYF	TGCGCCAGCAGTGAGCCGATTCGGACTAGCGGGAGAGAGCAGTACTTC
NA	TRBJ2-2	TRBD1	TRBV4-3	CASSQDSVGTGATGELFF	TGCGCCAGCAGCCAAGATAGTGTTGGGACAGGGGCCACCGGGGAGCTGTTTTTT
NA	TRBJ1-2	TRBD1	TRBV28	CASSPFLSGQGPIGVGYTF	TGTGCCAGCAGTCCCTTTCTATCCGGACAGGGTCCAATAGGGGTTGGCTACACCTTC
NA	TRBJ2-2	TRBD2	TRBV24-1	CATSRTSGKTGELFF	TGTGCCACCAGTAGGACTAGCGGGAAGACCGGGGAGCTGTTTTTT
NA	TRBJ1-5	NA	TRBV5-5	CASSSRVGISNQPQHF	TGTGCCAGCAGCTCACGGGTAGGGATTAGCAATCAGCCCCAGCATTTT
NA	TRBJ1-5	TRBD1	TRBV3-1/TRBV3-2	CASSQNPGQESNQPQHF	TGTGCCAGCAGCCAAAACCCGGGACAGGAAAGCAATCAGCCCCAGCATTTT
NA	TRBJ2-2	NA	TRBV13	CASSLAITGELFF	TGTGCCAGCAGCTTAGCAATCACCGGGGAGCTGTTTTTT
NA	TRBJ1-1	NA	TRBV5-6	CASSLANTEAFF	TGTGCCAGCAGCTTGGCGAACACTGAAGCTTTCTTT
NA	TRBJ1-5	NA	TRBV14	CASSQEWWQPQHF	TGTGCCAGCAGCCAAGAGTGGTGGCAGCCCCAGCATTTT
NA	TRBJ2-7	NA	TRBV29-1	CSVRTLSYEQYF	TGCAGCGTGCGGACTCTTTCCTACGAGCAGTACTTC
NA	TRBJ2-2	NA	TRBV19	CASNPSEGAGELFF	TGTGCCAGTAACCCTTCGGAGGGGGCCGGGGAGCTGTTTTTT
once	TRBJ2-1	TRBD2	TRBV7-8	CASSLVRRERQFF	TGTGCCAGCAGCTTAGTTCGGCGGGAGAGGCAGTTCTTC
NA	TRBJ2-7	TRBD1	TRBV6-1	CASSQGASSYEQYF	TGTGCCAGCAGTCAGGGGGCGAGCTCCTACGAGCAGTACTTC
NA	TRBJ2-3	TRBD1	TRBV5-1	CASSLVLDRETDTQYF	TGCGCCAGCAGCTTGGTGTTGGACAGGGAGACAGATACGCAGTATTTT
NA	TRBJ1-1	NA	TRBV12-3/TRBV12-4	CASSYYMNTEAFF	TGTGCCAGCAGCTACTATATGAACACTGAAGCTTTCTTT
NA	TRBJ2-3	NA	TRBV6-2/TRBV6-3	CASSRRPTDTQYF	TGTGCCAGCAGTCGTAGGCCTACAGATACGCAGTATTTT
NA	TRBJ2-7	NA	TRBV3-1/TRBV3-2	CASSQDLRTAYEQYF	TGTGCCAGCAGCCAAGATCTTCGGACAGCCTACGAGCAGTACTTC
once	TRBJ2-7	TRBD2	TRBV5-4	CASSLAGGSREQYF	TGTGCCAGCAGCTTGGCGGGAGGCTCTCGGGAGCAGTACTTC
NA	TRBJ2-7	NA	TRBV15	CATSRGGTMEQYF	TGTGCCACCAGCAGGGGGGGAACGATGGAGCAGTACTTC
NA	TRBJ2-2	TRBD2	TRBV7-3	CASSFETGGVTGELFF	TGTGCCAGCAGCTTTGAGACGGGAGGAGTCACCGGGGAGCTGTTTTTT
NA	TRBJ2-1	NA	TRBV20-1	CSVWTTNEQFF	TGCAGTGTATGGACCACCAATGAGCAGTTCTTC
NA	TRBJ2-7	TRBD1	TRBV9	CASSAGTGPLNEQYF	TGTGCCAGCAGCGCGGGGACAGGGCCGTTGAACGAGCAGTACTTC
NA	TRBJ2-1	NA	TRBV28	CASAFGTGTTNEQFF	TGTGCCAGCGCGTTTGGTACGGGTACTACCAATGAGCAGTTCTTC
NA	TRBJ2-4	TRBD2	TRBV3-1/TRBV3-2	CASSQLTGTKIAKNIQYF	TGTGCCAGCAGCCAGCTCACCGGGACTAAGATAGCCAAAAACATTCAGTACTTC